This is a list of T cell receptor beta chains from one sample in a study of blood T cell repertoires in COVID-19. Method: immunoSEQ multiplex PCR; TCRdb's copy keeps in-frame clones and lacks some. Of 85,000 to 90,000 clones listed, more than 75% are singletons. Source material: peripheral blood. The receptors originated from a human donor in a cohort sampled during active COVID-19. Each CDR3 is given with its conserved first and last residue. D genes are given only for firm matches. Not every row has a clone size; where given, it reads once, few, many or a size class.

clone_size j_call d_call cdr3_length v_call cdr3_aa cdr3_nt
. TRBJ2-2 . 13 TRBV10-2 CAVEADYTGELFF TGCGCCGTGGAGGCGGATTACACCGGGGAGCTGTTTTTT
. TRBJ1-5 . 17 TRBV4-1 CASSHSTAAGANQPQHF TGCGCCAGCAGCCATTCTACCGCGGCGGGGGCAAATCAGCCCCAGCATTTT
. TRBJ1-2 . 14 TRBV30 CAWSSTRGDYGYTF TGTGCCTGGAGTTCCACCCGGGGAGACTATGGCTACACCTTC
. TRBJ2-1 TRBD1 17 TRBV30 CACQTGSGGISYNEQFF TGTGCCTGCCAGACAGGCTCAGGGGGTATATCCTACAATGAGCAGTTCTTC
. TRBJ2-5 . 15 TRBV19 CASSSQGSTQETQYF TGTGCCAGTAGTTCTCAGGGCAGCACCCAAGAGACCCAGTACTTC
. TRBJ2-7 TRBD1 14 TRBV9 CASSERTGGYEQYF TGTGCCAGCAGCGAAAGGACAGGGGGGTACGAGCAGTACTTC
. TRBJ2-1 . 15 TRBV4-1 CASSQAGVSYNEQFF TGCGCCAGCAGCCAAGCGGGAGTGTCCTACAATGAGCAGTTCTTC
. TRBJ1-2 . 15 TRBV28 CASSFVGGKKSGYTF TGTGCCAGCAGTTTCGTTGGGGGGAAGAAGAGCGGCTACACCTTC
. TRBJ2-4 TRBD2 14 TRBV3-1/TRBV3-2 CASSPRPSGNIQYF TGTGCCAGCAGCCCTAGGCCTAGCGGGAACATTCAGTACTTC
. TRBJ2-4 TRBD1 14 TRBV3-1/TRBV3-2 CASSQRDSANIQYF TGTGCCAGCAGCCAGAGGGACAGTGCGAACATTCAGTACTTC
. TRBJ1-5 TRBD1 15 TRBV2 CASSEGGQGNQPQHF TGTGCCAGCAGTGAAGGCGGACAGGGCAATCAGCCCCAGCATTTT
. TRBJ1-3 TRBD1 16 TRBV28 CASSFTERGLGNTIYF TGTGCCAGCAGTTTCACGGAAAGGGGGCTAGGAAACACCATATATTTT
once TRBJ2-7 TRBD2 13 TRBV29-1 CSVWDSGAYEQYF TGCAGCGTTTGGGATAGCGGGGCCTACGAGCAGTACTTC
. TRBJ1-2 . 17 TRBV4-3 CASSQDRAGEGGYGYTF TGCGCCAGCAGCCAAGATAGAGCCGGGGAGGGCGGATATGGCTACACCTTC
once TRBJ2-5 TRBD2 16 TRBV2 CASSELAGAPQETQYF TGTGCCAGCAGTGAACTAGCGGGGGCCCCACAAGAGACCCAGTACTTC
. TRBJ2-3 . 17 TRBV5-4 CASSLARERAGTDTQYF TGTGCCAGCAGCTTGGCCCGGGAGCGGGCGGGCACAGATACGCAGTATTTT
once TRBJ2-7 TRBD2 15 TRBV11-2 CASSLGGGRQYEQYF TGTGCCAGCAGCTTAGGGGGCGGGAGGCAGTACGAGCAGTACTTC
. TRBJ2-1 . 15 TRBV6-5 CASTMGGPSYNEQFF TGTGCCAGCACTATGGGGGGACCCTCCTACAATGAGCAGTTCTTC
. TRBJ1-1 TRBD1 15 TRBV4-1 CASSQGDRGNTEAFF TGCGCCAGCAGCCAAGGGGACAGGGGTAACACTGAAGCTTTCTTT
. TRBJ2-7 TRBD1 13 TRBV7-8 CASSWGQFDEQYF TGTGCCAGCAGCTGGGGACAGTTTGACGAGCAGTACTTC
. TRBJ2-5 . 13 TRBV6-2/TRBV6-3 CAGSWGRVETQYF TGTGCCGGGAGTTGGGGGCGCGTGGAGACCCAGTACTTC
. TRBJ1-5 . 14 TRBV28 CASTPPELREPQHF TGTGCCAGCACCCCCCCGGAGTTGAGGGAGCCCCAGCATTTT
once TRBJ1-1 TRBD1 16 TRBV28 CASRRPPGQGETEAFF TGTGCCAGCAGGCGGCCCCCGGGACAGGGAGAAACTGAAGCTTTCTTT
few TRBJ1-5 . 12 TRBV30 CAFPQGCQPQHF TGTGCCTTCCCACAGGGTTGTCAGCCCCAGCATTTT
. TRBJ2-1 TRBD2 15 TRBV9 CASSVLAGGQGEQFF TGTGCCAGCAGCGTCCTAGCGGGAGGGCAGGGTGAGCAGTTCTTC
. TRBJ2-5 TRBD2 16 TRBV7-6 CASSQSTSGSGETQYF TGTGCCAGCAGCCAGAGTACTAGCGGGAGTGGGGAGACCCAGTACTTC
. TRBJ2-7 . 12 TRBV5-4 CASSLRGYEQYF TGTGCCAGCAGCTTAAGGGGCTACGAGCAGTACTTC
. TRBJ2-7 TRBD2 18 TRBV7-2 CASSLGALAGARGGEQYF TGTGCCAGCAGCTTAGGTGCGCTAGCGGGAGCCCGTGGGGGGGAGCAGTACTTC
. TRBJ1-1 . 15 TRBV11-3 CASSLRSAGGTEAFF TGTGCCAGCAGCTTAAGGAGTGCCGGGGGCACTGAAGCTTTCTTT
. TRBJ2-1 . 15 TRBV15 CATSLDYRSYNEQFF TGTGCCACCAGTCTGGACTACCGCTCCTACAATGAGCAGTTCTTC
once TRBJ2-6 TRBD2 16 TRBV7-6 CASSPRGGAGANVLTF TGTGCCAGCAGCCCACGGGGGGGTGCTGGGGCCAACGTCCTGACTTTC